These 12 T cell receptor beta chains were all obtained from the same sample, sequenced in a study of blood T cell repertoires in COVID-19. Assay used: immunoSEQ multiplex PCR; TCRdb lists only in-frame clones, some missing. Altogether about 270,000 clones are present, about 88% being singletons, with the ten largest covering around 2.9%. Input material: PBMCs or T cells enriched from blood (not recorded which). The receptors shown here come from a woman aged 50 to 60 who had recovered from COVID-19.

This clone was seen once. The V call is TRBV7-3, the J call TRBJ1-1; D gene ambiguous. CDR1 is SGHTA, CDR2 FQGTGA, per germline. V was pared by 1 base and J by 1 base, with 7 bases between. CDR3 length: 14 residues. In DNA, the CDR3 is TGTGCCAGCAGCTTAAGCTCCGGGAACACTGAAGCTTTCTTT. Its protein product is CASSLSSGNTEAFF.

The rearrangement links TRBV9 to TRBJ2-2; D perhaps matches TRBD2 (5 bases). The CDR3 has 16 amino acids. The V gene's germline CDR1 is SGDLS and CDR2 YYNGEE. V lost 0 bases and J lost 2, with 11 bases in between. CDR3 region: CASSVDPGINTGELFF. Here the CDR3 DNA reads TGTGCCAGCAGCGTAGACCCCGGGATCAACACCGGGGAGCTGTTTTTT.

This clone showed up just a few times. The CDR3: CASRRDRGIIGYTF. CDR3 DNA sequence: TGTGCCAGCAGGAGGGACAGGGGGATTATCGGCTACACCTTC. This chain connects TRBV28 to TRBJ1-2, with TRBD1 matching over 11 bases. The germline gives CDR1 MDHEN, CDR2 SYDVKM. J lost 8 bases, V lost 6 bases, and 8 bases had no gene match. This CDR3 contains 14 residues.

This clone was counted a single time. This sequence joins TRBV6-2 or TRBV6-3 and TRBJ2-7, with TRBD2 matching 7 bases. The CDR3 totals 16 residues. The trim removed 2 bases at V and 0 bases at J, leaving 7 bases unmatched. CDR1 and CDR2 from the germline V gene are MNHEY and SVGEGT. CDR3 amino acids: CASSYPTGGGSYEQYF. The CDR3 DNA sequence: TGTGCCAGCAGTTACCCCACGGGCGGGGGCTCCTACGAGCAGTACTTC.

The chain couples TRBV24-1 to TRBJ1-1; weak D call: TRBD1 (6 bases). Trimming removed 4 bases from V and 5 bases from J, with 16 bases in between. The length of the CDR3 is 15 residues. CDR1 is KGHDR, CDR2 SFDVKD, per germline. The CDR3 coding sequence is TGTGCCACCAGTGAGGCGGGGGCCCCTGGGACTGAAGCTTTCTTT. As protein: CATSEAGAPGTEAFF.

The chain combines TRBV12-5 with TRBJ1-2; perhaps TRBD1 as D (6 bases). Trimming took 6 bases from V and 3 from J, leaving 14 bases between them. The CDR3 totals 14 residues. Germline V gives CDR1 LGHNT, CDR2 FRNRAP. The CDR3 region is CASGKQGADYGYTF. The CDR3 region has the DNA TGTGCTAGTGGAAAACAGGGTGCGGACTATGGCTACACCTTC.

This chain joins TRBV28 and TRBJ1-5; weak D call: TRBD1 (6 bases). Germline CDR1 reads MDHEN; CDR2 reads SYDVKM. The CDR3 length is 14 residues. The ends were cut back, 5 bases at V and 4 bases at J, with 12 bases in the middle. CDR3 protein: CASSPPDRNQPQHF. The CDR3 nucleotides read TGTGCCAGCAGTCCCCCTGACAGGAATCAGCCCCAGCATTTT.

Notes on this clone: Other DNA sequences in the same sample also yield this CDR3. This chain joins TRBV5-1 and TRBJ2-7; 9 bases align to TRBD1. CDR1 and CDR2 from the germline V gene are SGHRS and YFSETQ. The CDR3 sequence is 14 residues long. V lost 4 bases, J lost 3 bases, and 5 bases stayed unmatched. This CDR3 is CASSADRGGYEQYF. The CDR3, as DNA: TGCGCCAGCAGCGCAGACAGGGGGGGCTACGAGCAGTACTTC.

V and J are TRBV6-5 and TRBJ1-1; D not resolved. Germline assignment: CDR1 MNHEY and CDR2 SVGAGI. V was shortened by 4 bases and J by 6 bases, with 6 bases between the two germline ends. CDR3 length equals 11 residues. DNA for the CDR3: TGTGCCAGCAGTTCCAGATCTGAAGCTTTCTTT. Amino acid sequence: CASSSRSEAFF.

This chain uses TRBV29-1 with TRBJ2-5; tentative D call: TRBD2 (6 bases). Germline assignment: CDR1 SQVTM and CDR2 ANQGSEA. The germline V and J ends were trimmed by 3 bases and 5 bases, with 22 bases remaining between them. The CDR3 has 16 residues. This CDR3 reads CSVDPGVPIIRETQYF. As DNA, the CDR3 is TGCAGCGTTGATCCGGGAGTCCCTATCATTCGCGAGACCCAGTACTTC.

V is TRBV5-1 and J is TRBJ2-1; tentative D call: TRBD2 (6 bases). The germline V gene encodes CDR1 SGHRS and CDR2 YFSETQ. The CDR3 has 16 residues. V gave up 4 bases and J gave up 4 bases, with 18 bases separating them. Here the CDR3 reads CASSDGTSTLYNEQFF. CDR3 in DNA: TGCGCCAGCAGCGATGGGACTTCAACACTTTACAATGAGCAGTTCTTC.

The V and J genes are TRBV5-8 and TRBJ2-3, with D perhaps matching TRBD1 (5 bases). Germline V gene lookup returns CDR1 SGHTS and CDR2 YDEGEE. The V end was cut by 5 bases, the J end by 0 bases, with 10 bases between. The CDR3 length is 14 residues. CDR3 residues: CASRITGSTDTQYF. The CDR3 nucleotides are TGTGCCAGCAGAATAACAGGAAGCACAGATACGCAGTATTTT.